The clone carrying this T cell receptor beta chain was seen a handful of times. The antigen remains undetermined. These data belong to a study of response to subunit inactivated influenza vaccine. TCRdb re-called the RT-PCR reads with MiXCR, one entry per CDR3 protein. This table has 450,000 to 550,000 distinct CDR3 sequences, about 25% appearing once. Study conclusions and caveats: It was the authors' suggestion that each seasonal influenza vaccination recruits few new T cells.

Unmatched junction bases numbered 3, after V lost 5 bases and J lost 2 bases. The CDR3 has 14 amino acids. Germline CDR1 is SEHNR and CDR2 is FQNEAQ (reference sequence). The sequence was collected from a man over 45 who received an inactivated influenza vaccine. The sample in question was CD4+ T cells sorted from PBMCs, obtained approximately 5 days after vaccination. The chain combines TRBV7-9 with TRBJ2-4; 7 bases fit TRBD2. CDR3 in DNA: TGTGCCAGCAGCGCGGGACTATCCAAAAACATTCAGTACTTC. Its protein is CASSAGLSKNIQYF.